This passage covers 29 T cell receptor beta chains from one sample sequenced in a study of OX40 agonist ivuxolimab in advanced cancers. TCRdb's copy holds only in-frame clones and misses some; the assay was immunoSEQ multiplex PCR. The table includes some 10,000 clones, 76% detected once. The sample here was CD4+ or CD8+ T cells sorted from blood, taken in a trial of the OX40 agonist ivuxolimab. These receptors were taken from an adult with an advanced solid tumor such as melanoma, head and neck, liver or kidney cancer.

The chain is built from TRBV6-6 and TRBJ2-1; 8 bases align to TRBD1. The J segment lost 14 bases and the V segment lost 2 bases, leaving 8 bases of the junction unmatched. CDR3 length equals 13 residues. Germline V gene sequence: CDR1 MNHNY, CDR2 SVGAGI (reference sequence). The DNA for the CDR3 is TGTGCCAGCAGTTACACAGGGGGTGGCCGGGAGTTCTTC. Protein: CASSYTGGGREFF.

The rearrangement uses TRBV27 and TRBJ1-2, with D perhaps matching TRBD1 (6 bases). Between the trimmed V and J ends, which lost 2 bases and 5 bases, there was a span of 15 bases. CDR1 is MNHEY and CDR2 is SMNVEV in the germline V gene (reference sequence). The length of the CDR3 is 15 residues. The CDR3 sequence is CASSLVGGRVYGYTF. Here the CDR3 DNA reads TGTGCCAGCAGTTTAGTCGGGGGGCGCGTTTATGGCTACACCTTC.

This clone appeared once. CDR3 amino acids: CASSSQTPSSYNEQFF. CDR3 DNA sequence: TGTGCCAGCAGCTCTCAAACACCAAGCTCCTACAATGAGCAGTTCTTC. The chain combines TRBV7-8 with TRBJ2-1; D not certain. The germline V gene has CDR1 SGHVS and CDR2 FQNEAQ. V lost 4 bases and J 0 bases, leaving 13 bases between the germline ends. This CDR3 is 16 amino acids long.

The chain is built from TRBV5-8 and TRBJ2-1; no reliable D call. V was cut by 3 bases and J by 3 bases, with 4 bases left in between. The CDR3 totals 12 residues. Germline V gene lookup returns CDR1 SGHTS and CDR2 YDEGEE. CDR3 DNA: TGTGCCAGCAGCTCCGTCTACAATGAGCAGTTCTTC. It encodes CASSSVYNEQFF.

This chain connects TRBV18 to TRBJ2-5; no clear D. Germline CDR1 reads KGHSH; CDR2 reads LQKENI. V lost 3 bases to trimming and J lost 5 bases, with 10 bases between them. The CDR3 sequence is 13 residues long. The CDR3 sequence is CASSPGIDETQYF. In DNA form, the CDR3 reads TGTGCCAGCTCACCGGGGATTGATGAGACCCAGTACTTC.

V gene TRBV7-9 combines with J gene TRBJ2-1; no definite D call. The V end was cut by 0 bases, the J end by 9 bases, with 12 bases between. Germline V gene sequence: CDR1 SEHNR, CDR2 FQNEAQ (reference sequence). The length of the CDR3 is 14 residues. DNA for the CDR3: TGTGCCAGCAGCTTAGCGTTAGGCTACGCTGAGCAGTTCTTC. Translation gives CASSLALGYAEQFF.

The rearrangement uses TRBV7-9 and TRBJ2-1, with 15 nucleotides matching TRBD2. CDR3 size: 15 residues. The ends lost 5 bases at V and 10 bases at J; junction bases unmatched: 6. CDR1 SEHNR and CDR2 FQNEAQ come from the germline V gene (reference sequence). DNA of the CDR3: TGTGCCAGCAGCCCTCCGGGACTAGCGGGGGGAGAGCAGTTCTTC. Translating it yields CASSPPGLAGGEQFF.

The V gene is TRBV4-1, the J gene TRBJ2-5; 9 bases are shared with TRBD1. The CDR3 has 15 residues. Germline assignment: CDR1 MGHRA and CDR2 YSYEKL. With 4 bases clipped from V and 5 bases from J, the junction kept 8 bases outside the gene matches. The CDR3 sequence is CASSPRDRAGETQYF. In DNA, the CDR3 is TGCGCCAGCAGCCCCCGGGACAGGGCGGGGGAGACCCAGTACTTC.

This clone was seen a handful of times. The chain couples TRBV7-2 to TRBJ2-7, with TRBD2 matching 7 bases. With V trimmed by 1 base and J by 4 bases, 7 bases remained unmatched. This CDR3 spans 15 amino acids. From germline, CDR1 is SGHTA and CDR2 FQGNSA. The CDR3 bases are TGTGCCAGCAGCTTAGGCGTCGGGGGGAAGTACGAGCAGTACTTC. Encoded protein: CASSLGVGGKYEQYF.

The V gene is TRBV4-3, the J gene TRBJ2-5, with D perhaps assigned TRBD1 or TRBD2 (5 bases each). The CDR3 spans 16 residues. V lost 0 bases, J lost 3 bases, and 14 bases lay in between. Germline loops: CDR1 LGHNA, CDR2 YSLEER. This CDR3 is CASSQEKQGREETQYF. The CDR3, as DNA: TGCGCCAGCAGCCAAGAAAAGCAGGGACGGGAAGAGACCCAGTACTTC.

The chain combines TRBV27 with TRBJ2-7, with 10 positions matching TRBD1. Losses at the gene ends were 6 bases for V and 5 bases for J; bases not matched to a gene: 7. Per the germline V gene, CDR1 is MNHEY and CDR2 is SMNVEV (reference sequence). The length of the CDR3 is 14 residues. Here the CDR3 reads CASRPGTGAHEQYF. The CDR3, as DNA: TGTGCCAGCAGGCCCGGGACAGGGGCCCACGAGCAGTACTTC.

V and J are TRBV6-5 and TRBJ2-5, with TRBD2 as a possible D gene (7 bases). Trimming stripped 2 bases from V and 2 bases from J, with 15 bases between. Germline lookup yields CDR1 MNHEY and CDR2 SVGAGI. This CDR3 contains 16 residues. The CDR3: CASSYGGGGLQETQYF. DNA of the CDR3: TGTGCCAGCAGTTACGGGGGCGGGGGATTACAAGAGACCCAGTACTTC.

The chain links TRBV5-6 to TRBJ1-5; D is uncertain. Germline V gene lookup returns CDR1 SGHDT and CDR2 YYEEEE. V lost 0 bases and J lost 1, with 2 bases in between. The CDR3 length is 13 residues. The CDR3 sequence: CASSLASNQPQHF. The CDR3, as DNA: TGTGCCAGCAGCTTGGCGAGCAATCAGCCCCAGCATTTT.

J is TRBJ2-7 and V is TRBV27; unclear D gene. CDR1 is MNHEY, CDR2 SMNVEV, per germline (reference sequence). The V end lost 8 bases, the J end lost 2 bases, and 16 bases lay between the germline ends. The CDR3 extends over 14 amino acids. The CDR3 DNA is TGTGCCAGCGGTCCGGGCGGACGGGCCTACGAGCAGTACTTC. Its translation is CASGPGGRAYEQYF.

This sequence joins TRBV6-5 and TRBJ1-2; D unresolved. The germline gives CDR1 MNHEY, CDR2 SVGAGI. The CDR3 covers 14 residues. V dropped 6 bases and J dropped 2 bases, with 13 bases sitting between them. The CDR3, as DNA: TGTGCCAGCAGACGCTCGACGGACAACTATGGCTACACCTTC. Translated: CASRRSTDNYGYTF.

The chain uses TRBV13 and TRBJ2-5; the D is unclear. Gene TRBJ2-7 matches the end of the DNA better, so the J call may be wrong. There are 13 residues in the CDR3. Germline values: CDR1 PRHDT, CDR2 FYEKMQ (reference sequence). The CDR3 protein is CASSLWGSYEQYF. CDR3 bases: TGTGCCAGCAGCTTATGGGGTTCCTACGAGCAGTACTTC.

V and J are TRBV30 and TRBJ1-1; 10 nucleotides align to TRBD1. Germline V gives CDR1 GTSNPN, CDR2 SVGIG (reference sequence). This CDR3 is 13 amino acids long. J was trimmed by 5 bases and V by 5 bases; bases with no gene match: 5. The CDR3 coding sequence is TGTGCCTGGTGGACAGGGGGTTATACTGAAGCTTTCTTT. Amino acid sequence: CAWWTGGYTEAFF.

The V call is TRBV11-1, the J call TRBJ2-7, with D perhaps matching TRBD2 (6 bases). The V gene's germline CDR1 is SGHAT and CDR2 FQDESV (reference sequence). Trimming removed 4 bases at V and 3 bases at J, with 13 bases between. The CDR3 length is 14 residues. For the CDR3, the DNA is TGTGCCAGCAGCTCTTCCGGGACTTACTACGAGCAGTACTTC. It encodes CASSSSGTYYEQYF.

The chain links TRBV6-6 to TRBJ1-2; no clear D. Germline V lookup: CDR1 MNHNY, CDR2 SVGAGI (reference sequence). The V end lost 3 bases, the J end lost 1 base, and 12 bases lay between the germline ends. CDR3 length: 15 amino acids. The CDR3 sequence is CASSYTGGHNYGYTF. In DNA form, the CDR3 reads TGTGCCAGCAGTTATACCGGCGGGCATAACTATGGCTACACCTTC.

The J gene is TRBJ2-7, the V gene TRBV7-8; D perhaps matches TRBD1 (6 bases). Trimming cost V 1 base and J 2 bases, with 12 bases left between them. CDR1 SGHVS and CDR2 FQNEAQ come from the germline V gene. The CDR3 length is 15 residues. The CDR3 DNA is TGTGCCAGCAGCTTAGTAGGGGGATACGCCTACGAGCAGTACTTC. This sequence encodes CASSLVGGYAYEQYF.

This clone was picked up one time. V gene TRBV7-8 combines with J gene TRBJ2-3; 9 nucleotides match TRBD2. The trim removed 4 bases at V and 2 bases at J, leaving 19 bases unmatched. This CDR3 contains 20 residues. Germline CDR1 and CDR2: SGHVS and FQNEAQ. The CDR3 DNA follows: TGTGCCAGCAGCTCCCCACGGTCGCTAGCGGGGTCGGGTTACACAGATACGCAGTATTTT. It specifies CASSSPRSLAGSGYTDTQYF.

This clone turned up a few times. The chain carries TRBV7-9 and TRBJ1-2, with 7 bases fitting TRBD1. The CDR3 runs 13 residues. After removal of 3 bases from V and 5 bases from J, the junction contained 3 bases not matched to a gene. The germline CDR1 and CDR2 sequences are SEHNR and FQNEAQ (reference sequence). CDR3: CASSLGQIYGYTF. DNA of the CDR3: TGTGCCAGCAGCTTGGGACAGATTTATGGCTACACCTTC.

The chain is built from TRBV11-2 and TRBJ1-6; a possible D gene is TRBD1 (5 bases). The CDR3 is 14 amino acids. Germline CDR1 is SGHAT and CDR2 is FQNNGV. Trimming left V 5 bases short and J 11 bases short, with 16 bases between. The CDR3 loop reads CASSGRGGATPLHF. The CDR3 nucleotides read TGTGCCAGCAGCGGACGTGGGGGTGCCACACCCCTCCACTTT.

This clone has just one count. The chain couples TRBV29-1 to TRBJ2-7; TRBD1 matches at 7 bases. The CDR3 covers 13 residues. The V gene end was trimmed by 8 bases and the J gene end by 3 bases; junction bases not matched to a gene: 10. Germline V CDR1 and CDR2: SQVTM, ANQGSEA. The CDR3 DNA reads TGCAGCACTGGGGGACAGACAATCTACGAGCAGTACTTC. Its protein product is CSTGGQTIYEQYF.

This clone was counted only a few times. J is TRBJ2-2 and V is TRBV11-2, with D uncertain. The CDR3 sequence is 14 residues long. Germline CDR1 is SGHAT and CDR2 is FQNNGV. V lost 1 base and J 6 bases, leaving 9 bases between the germline ends. CDR3 amino acids: CASSLVYIAGELFF. CDR3 nucleotides: TGTGCCAGCAGCTTAGTATATATTGCCGGGGAGCTGTTTTTT. Using reference TRBV11-2 and TRBJ2-2 for the parts outside the CDR3, the full variable domain is EAGVAQSPRYKIIEKRQSVAFWCNPISGHATLYWYQQILGQGPKLLIQFQNNGVVDDSQLPKDRFSAERLKGVDSTLKIQPAKLEDSAVYLCASSLVYIAGELFFGEGSRLTVL.

The genes are TRBV12-5 and TRBJ2-3; 9 bases agree with TRBD2. Trimming removed 5 bases from V and 5 bases from J; junction bases left unmatched: 11. CDR1 LGHNT and CDR2 FRNRAP come from the germline V gene. The CDR3 length is 16 residues. The CDR3 here is CASGGGLAGNQDTQYF. The CDR3 DNA follows: TGTGCTAGTGGTGGGGGACTAGCAGGTAACCAAGATACGCAGTATTTT.

The chain carries TRBV30 and TRBJ2-2; D is uncertain. CDR1 GTSNPN and CDR2 SVGIG come from the germline V gene (reference sequence). The CDR3 runs 13 residues. The V end lost 0 bases, the J end lost 2 bases, and 4 bases lay between the germline ends. The CDR3 is CAWSVVNTGELFF. The DNA for the CDR3 is TGTGCCTGGAGTGTCGTCAACACCGGGGAGCTGTTTTTT.

This clone has only a few counts. V usage is TRBV11-2 and J usage is TRBJ2-7, with TRBD2 matching over 13 bases. The CDR3 extends over 15 amino acids. Germline assignment: CDR1 SGHAT and CDR2 FQNNGV. Trimming cost V 1 base and J 5 bases; bases outside gene matches: 2. The CDR3 protein is CASSLGTSGGHEQYF. The CDR3 region has the DNA TGTGCCAGCAGCTTAGGGACTAGCGGGGGACACGAGCAGTACTTC.

This chain uses TRBV6-6 with TRBJ2-7; D assignment may be TRBD1 or TRBD2 (6 bases each). Trimming took 0 bases from V and 11 from J, leaving 17 bases between them. This CDR3 is built from 14 residues. In germline, CDR1 is MNHNY, CDR2 SVGAGI (reference sequence). CDR3 nucleotides: TGTGCCAGCAGTTACTCAGGGCAGGGGAGGATGAAGTACTTC. It codes for CASSYSGQGRMKYF.